These 16 T cell receptor beta chains were sequenced from one sample in a study of T-cell reconstitution after alpha-beta-depleted transplantation in children. For TCRbeta, the library was prepared with unique molecular identifiers. Via MiXCR, TCRdb re-called the PCR reads, giving one row per CDR3 protein. The sample has about 18,000 distinct CDR3 sequences; 4.5% to 6.5% are singletons. The specimen was PBMCs, collected before TCRalphabeta/CD19-depleted stem cell transplant. Receptors were obtained from a boy aged 5-17 years with acute lymphoblastic leukemia, due to receive a stem cell transplant.

This clonotype appeared many times. J is TRBJ1-2 and V is TRBV5-1, with D perhaps TRBD1 (6 bases). With 3 bases removed from V and 5 bases from J, the gap between germline ends came to 17 bases. The CDR3 runs 15 residues. CDR1 and CDR2 from the germline V gene are SGHRS and YFSETQ. Here the CDR3 reads CASSYNSGDEYGYTF. As DNA, the CDR3 is TGCGCCAGCAGCTATAACTCAGGGGATGAGTATGGCTACACCTTC.

This clonotype was found many times. The rearrangement links TRBV20-1 to TRBJ1-1; no firm D call. CDR3 length: 14 residues. CDR1 is DFQATT, CDR2 SNEGSKA, per germline (reference sequence). V was pared by 0 bases and J by 4 bases, with 12 bases between. CDR3 protein: CSARDGRDFTEAFF. The CDR3 DNA sequence: TGCAGTGCTAGAGATGGTCGGGATTTCACTGAAGCTTTCTTT.

This clonotype appeared many times. CDR3 protein: CASSVDGRSYNEQFF. The CDR3 DNA reads as TGTGCCAGCAGTGTGGACGGGCGCTCCTACAATGAGCAGTTCTTC. This chain uses TRBV6-1 with TRBJ2-1, with D hard to call. Trimming took off 4 bases at V and 0 bases at J, with 10 bases between the two ends. Germline V lookup: CDR1 MNHNS, CDR2 SASEGT. The CDR3 totals 15 residues.

This clonotype was recorded at least ten times. The chain joins TRBV7-2 to TRBJ2-2; 8 bases line up with TRBD2. Germline CDR1 SGHTA, CDR2 FQGNSA. The CDR3 extends over 18 amino acids. With V trimmed by 6 bases and J by 3 bases, 15 bases remained unmatched. CDR3 sequence: CASSTPGGTSAHTGELFF. CDR3 DNA sequence: TGTGCCAGCAGTACCCCGGGGGGGACATCGGCACACACCGGGGAGCTGTTTTTT.

This clonotype was detected many times. The chain uses TRBV3-1 and TRBJ1-2; tentatively, D is TRBD1 (5 bases). Trimming took 5 bases from V and 4 from J, leaving 20 bases between them. Germline CDR1 is LGHDT and CDR2 is YNNKEL (reference sequence). The CDR3 has 16 residues. CDR3 DNA sequence: TGTGCCAGCAGCTATCTTCAGGGCACCTCTAGCTATGGCTACACCTTC. This gives the protein CASSYLQGTSSYGYTF.

Ten or more counts support this clonotype. The chain links TRBV14 to TRBJ2-7; a possible D gene is TRBD2 (7 bases). With 4 bases removed from V and 1 base from J, the gap between germline ends came to 11 bases. Per germline, CDR1 SGHDN and CDR2 FVKESK. The CDR3 runs to 14 residues. The CDR3 sequence: CASSREGGSYEQYF. CDR3 in DNA: TGTGCCAGCAGCCGCGAGGGGGGGTCCTACGAGCAGTACTTC.

This clonotype was detected many times. The chain uses TRBV13 and TRBJ2-7; D may match TRBD1 or TRBD2 (5 bases each). Trimming removed 5 bases at V and 7 bases at J, with 18 bases between. Per germline, CDR1 PRHDT and CDR2 FYEKMQ (reference sequence). The CDR3 totals 14 residues. The CDR3 reads CASSQRSGAEEQYF. In nucleotides, the CDR3 is TGTGCCAGCAGCCAAAGGTCCGGGGCGGAAGAGCAGTACTTC.

This clonotype was seen repeatedly, ten times or more. The rearrangement links TRBV4-1 to TRBJ2-5; 10 bases match TRBD2. V dropped 0 bases and J dropped 4; count of bases not matched to a gene: 5. This CDR3 has 16 residues. Germline V CDR1 and CDR2: MGHRA, YSYEKL. CDR3 residues: CASSQEASGRGETQYF. CDR3 in DNA: TGCGCCAGCAGCCAAGAAGCTAGCGGGAGAGGAGAGACCCAGTACTTC.

Comment on this clonotype: Mismatch with germline at one junction end may stem from a read error. This chain links TRBV5-8 with TRBJ1-3, with a possible D match to TRBD1 (5 bases). CDR1 SGHTS and CDR2 YDEGEE come from the germline V gene. This CDR3 spans 13 amino acids. The CDR3: CAISPDSGNTIYF. The CDR3 bases are TGTGCCATCAGCCCTGACAGCGGTAACACCATATATTTT.

This clonotype was seen repeatedly, ten times or more. The rearrangement uses TRBV2 and TRBJ2-7; D ambiguous. Between the trimmed V and J ends, which lost 1 base and 3 bases, there was a span of 1 base. There are 11 residues in the CDR3. Looked up from germline, CDR1 is SNHLY and CDR2 is FYNNEI. CDR3 residues: CASSEGYEQYF. The CDR3 nucleotides are TGTGCCAGCAGTGAAGGCTACGAGCAGTACTTC.

This clonotype has a count of ten or more. The CDR3 bases are TGCGCCAGCAGCTTGGCCTATTTTGCTAGCGGGAGTACCGGGGAGCTGTTTTTT. It is translated as CASSLAYFASGSTGELFF. The chain recombines TRBV5-1 with TRBJ2-2; 10 bases line up with TRBD2. Germline CDR1 is SGHRS and CDR2 is YFSETQ. The CDR3 covers 18 residues. V lost 0 bases, J lost 5 bases, and 10 bases stayed unmatched.

This clonotype came up many times. V and J are TRBV19 and TRBJ1-5; 7 bases agree with TRBD1. Germline loops: CDR1 LNHDA, CDR2 SQIVND (reference sequence). The CDR3 spans 15 residues. The V segment lost 5 bases and the J segment 7 bases; nucleotides outside the gene matches: 11. The CDR3 loop is CASSRGTELVQPQHF. CDR3 nucleotide sequence: TGTGCCAGTAGTCGAGGGACAGAACTTGTCCAGCCCCAGCATTTT.

Many counts were recorded for this clonotype. This chain joins TRBV28 and TRBJ1-1; the D is unclear. The germline V gene has CDR1 MDHEN and CDR2 SYDVKM. Between the trimmed V and J ends, which lost 2 bases and 0 bases, there was a span of 1 base. The CDR3 runs to 12 residues. For the CDR3, the DNA is TGTGCCAGCAGTTTACTGAACACTGAAGCTTTCTTT. Translation: CASSLLNTEAFF.

The sample holds many counts of this clonotype. The rearrangement uses TRBV20-1 and TRBJ2-2; D unclear. From germline, CDR1 is DFQATT and CDR2 SNEGSKA (reference sequence). Trimming removed 5 bases at V and 6 bases at J, with 13 bases between. This CDR3 region has 13 residues. The CDR3 sequence: CSASSRMAGELFF. The DNA of the CDR3 is TGCAGTGCTTCCAGCAGAATGGCCGGGGAGCTGTTTTTT.

In its sample, this clonotype was seen many times. J is TRBJ1-1 and V is TRBV7-3; D is ambiguous. The CDR3 covers 13 residues. Germline CDR1 SGHTA, CDR2 FQGTGA. The V end lost 5 bases, the J end lost 3 bases, and 10 bases lay between the germline ends. CDR3 sequence reads: CASSALRDTEAFF. The DNA of the CDR3 is TGTGCCAGCAGCGCCTTAAGGGACACTGAAGCTTTCTTT.

This clonotype showed up many times. CDR3 coding DNA: TGTGCCAGCAGTCACAGGACAGGCACCTACGAGCAGTACTTC. It is translated as CASSHRTGTYEQYF. The chain is built from TRBV28 and TRBJ2-7; 7 nucleotides agree with TRBD1. Germline V gene sequence: CDR1 MDHEN, CDR2 SYDVKM. Losses at the gene ends were 5 bases for V and 2 bases for J; bases not matched to a gene: 6. This CDR3 is built from 14 residues.